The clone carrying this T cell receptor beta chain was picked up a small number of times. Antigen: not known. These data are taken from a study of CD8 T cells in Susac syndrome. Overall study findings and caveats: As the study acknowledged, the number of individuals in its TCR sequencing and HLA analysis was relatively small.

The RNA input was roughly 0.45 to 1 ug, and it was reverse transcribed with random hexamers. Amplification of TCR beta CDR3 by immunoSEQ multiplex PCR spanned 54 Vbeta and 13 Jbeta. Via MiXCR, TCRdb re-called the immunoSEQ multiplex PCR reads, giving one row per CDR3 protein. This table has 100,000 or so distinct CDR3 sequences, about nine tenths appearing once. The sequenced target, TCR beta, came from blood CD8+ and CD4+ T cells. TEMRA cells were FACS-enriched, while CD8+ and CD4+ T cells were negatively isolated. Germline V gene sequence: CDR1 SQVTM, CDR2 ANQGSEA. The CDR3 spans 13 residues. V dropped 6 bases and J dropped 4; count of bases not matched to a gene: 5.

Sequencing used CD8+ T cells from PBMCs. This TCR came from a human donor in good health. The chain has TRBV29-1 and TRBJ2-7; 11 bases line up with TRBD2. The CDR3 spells CSVGLAGAYEQYF. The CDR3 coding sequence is TGCAGCGTCGGACTAGCGGGCGCATACGAGCAGTACTTC.